This section outlines one T cell receptor beta chain sequence together with its context. Time point in this sample: pre-treatment sample, taken before nivolumab and TIL therapy. This CDR3 has 14 amino acids. Germline V gene data show CDR1 as MNHNS and CDR2 as SASEGT. V gave up 0 bases and J gave up 9 bases, with 11 bases separating them. The sample belongs to a study of TIL therapy for anti-PD-1-resistant metastatic lung cancer. The libraries were made with immunoSEQ v3. Assay used: immunoSEQ multiplex PCR; TCRdb lists only in-frame clones, some missing. The sample lists about 60,000 clones, around 87% seen once, with approximately 2.8% in the top ten.

The sample was blood, taken at baseline. The source is a person aged 25-79 years with non-small cell lung cancer. This chain uses TRBV6-1 with TRBJ2-2; D is uncertain. The CDR3 protein is CASSEAYSPRELFF. The CDR3 DNA reads as TGTGCCAGCAGTGAAGCCTACAGCCCCAGGGAGCTGTTTTTT.